This TCR beta chain was observed in a study of blood T cell repertoires in COVID-19. Study-wide context: Donors in the United States, Italy and Spain gave samples during acute or convalescent COVID-19. Sources were T cells, B-cell-depleted T cells, or PBMCs; the material itself was cDNA or gDNA.

Authors' data handling: Estimates of nucleated cell counts were drawn from the amplification of reference gene primers. The method was immunoSEQ multiplex PCR; TCRdb's version includes in-frame clones alone and lacks a portion of them. V and J calls and clone size are as listed in that table; D and trimming were resolved from the DNA. This table holds about 160,000 clones, over 80% found once. This CDR3 has 16 amino acids. Germline lookup yields CDR1 MDHEN and CDR2 SYDVKM. The ends were cut back, 3 bases at V and 2 bases at J, with 16 bases in the middle. This TCR derives from a woman aged 50 to 60 with acute or convalescent COVID-19. The V call is TRBV28, the J call TRBJ1-1; possible D gene TRBD1, 6 bases. The sample was peripheral blood. The CDR3 loop reads CASSFPQGELNTEAFF. The CDR3 nucleotides are TGTGCCAGCAGTTTCCCACAGGGAGAACTTAACACTGAAGCTTTCTTT.